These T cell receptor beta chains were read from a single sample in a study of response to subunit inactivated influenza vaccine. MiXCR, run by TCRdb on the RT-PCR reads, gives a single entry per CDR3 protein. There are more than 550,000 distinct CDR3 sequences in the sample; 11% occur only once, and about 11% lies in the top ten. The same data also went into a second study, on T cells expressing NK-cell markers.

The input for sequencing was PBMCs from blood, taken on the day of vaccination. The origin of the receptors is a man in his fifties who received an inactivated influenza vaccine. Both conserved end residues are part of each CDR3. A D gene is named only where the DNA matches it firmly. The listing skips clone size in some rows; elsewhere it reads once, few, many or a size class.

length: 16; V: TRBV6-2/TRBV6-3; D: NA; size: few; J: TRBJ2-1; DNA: TGTGCCAGCAGCCTATCGTACAGGGAAGTCCACAATGAGCAGTTCTTC; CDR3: CASSLSYREVHNEQFF
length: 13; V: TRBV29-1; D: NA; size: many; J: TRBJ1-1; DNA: TGCAGCGCCAACAGGTTGCTGAACACTGAAGCTTTCTTT; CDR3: CSANRLLNTEAFF
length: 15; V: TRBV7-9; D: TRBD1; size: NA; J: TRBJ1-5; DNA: TGTGCCAGCAGCCTCGACAGGGTCGGCAATCAGCCCCAGCATTTT; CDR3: CASSLDRVGNQPQHF
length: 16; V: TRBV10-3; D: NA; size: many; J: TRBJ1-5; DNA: TGTGCCATCAGTGAGGCGGACTTTTATAGCAATCAGCCCCAGCATTTT; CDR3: CAISEADFYSNQPQHF
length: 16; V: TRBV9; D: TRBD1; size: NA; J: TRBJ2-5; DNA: TGTGCCAGCAGCGCCGGGACAGGCTCAAGCGGCGAGACCCAGTACTTC; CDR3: CASSAGTGSSGETQYF
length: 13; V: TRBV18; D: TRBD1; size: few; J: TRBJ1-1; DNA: TGTGCCAGCTCACCACTAGACAGGGAGCGAGCTTTCTTT; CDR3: CASSPLDRERAFF
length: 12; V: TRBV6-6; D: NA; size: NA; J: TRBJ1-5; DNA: TGTGCCAGCAGTTTGGGCTCCGGGCCCCAGCATTTT; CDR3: CASSLGSGPQHF
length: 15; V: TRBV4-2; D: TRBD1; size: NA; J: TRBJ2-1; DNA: TGTGCCAGCAGCCCGGGACAGGGGGCCGTGTACGAGCAGTTCTTC; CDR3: CASSPGQGAVYEQFF
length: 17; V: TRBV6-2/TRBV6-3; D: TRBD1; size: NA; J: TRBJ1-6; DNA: TGTGCCAGCGCGTTCGGACAGGTTCTTGTTCCTAATTCACCCCTCCACTTT; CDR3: CASAFGQVLVPNSPLHF
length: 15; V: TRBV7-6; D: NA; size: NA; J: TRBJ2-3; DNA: TGTGCCAGCAGCTCTATACCGGGGAAACCAGATACGCAGTATTTT; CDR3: CASSSIPGKPDTQYF
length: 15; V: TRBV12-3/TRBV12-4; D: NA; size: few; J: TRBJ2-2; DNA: TGTGCCAGCAGCCCCCTCCGGCCGAACACCGGGGAGCTGTTTTTT; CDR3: CASSPLRPNTGELFF
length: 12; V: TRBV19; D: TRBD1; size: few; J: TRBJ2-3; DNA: TGTGCCAGTAGTATTGACAGGGACCGACCGTATTTT; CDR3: CASSIDRDRPYF
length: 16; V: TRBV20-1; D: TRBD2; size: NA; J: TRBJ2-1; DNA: TGCAGTGCTAGAGACCCGGTGCGGGGGGCTCATCGTGAGCAGTTCTTC; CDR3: CSARDPVRGAHREQFF
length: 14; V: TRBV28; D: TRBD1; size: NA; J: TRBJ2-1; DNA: TGTGCCAGCAGTCCCGGGACAGGGTACGATGAGCAGTTCTTC; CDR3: CASSPGTGYDEQFF
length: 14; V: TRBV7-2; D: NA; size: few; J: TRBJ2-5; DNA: TGTGCCAGCAGCTTAAACCCAGGGGTGGAGACCCAGTACTTC; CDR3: CASSLNPGVETQYF
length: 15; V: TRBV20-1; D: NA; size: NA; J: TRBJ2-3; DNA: TGCAGTGCTAGAGATCGGGTCTTATCCACAGATACGCAGTATTTT; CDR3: CSARDRVLSTDTQYF
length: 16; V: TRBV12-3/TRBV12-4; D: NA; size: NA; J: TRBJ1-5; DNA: TGTGCCAGCAGTTTAGTCTGGGGGCAGACCAATCAGCCCCAGCATTTT; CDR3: CASSLVWGQTNQPQHF
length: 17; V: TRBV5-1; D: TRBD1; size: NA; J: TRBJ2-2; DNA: TGCGCCAGCCGAGTCCTTACAGGGGCGACGAACACCGGGGAGCTGTTTTTT; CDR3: CASRVLTGATNTGELFF
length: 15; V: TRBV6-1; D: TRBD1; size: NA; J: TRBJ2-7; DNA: TGTGCCAGCAGAACCAACAGGGGGACCCTCTACGAGCAGTACTTC; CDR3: CASRTNRGTLYEQYF
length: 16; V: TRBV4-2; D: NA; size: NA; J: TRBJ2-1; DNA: TGTGCCAGCAGCCAATCAGAGGGGTCAATTCTCAATGAGCAGTTCTTC; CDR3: CASSQSEGSILNEQFF
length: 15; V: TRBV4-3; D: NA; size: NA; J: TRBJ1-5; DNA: TGCGCCAGCAGCCAAGATGTTGTTAGCAATCAGCCCCAGCATTTT; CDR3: CASSQDVVSNQPQHF
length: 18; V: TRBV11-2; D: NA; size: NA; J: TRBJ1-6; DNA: TGTGCCAGCAGCCCCCCGAAGGGTCGAGGCTCCTATAATTCACCCCTCCACTTT; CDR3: CASSPPKGRGSYNSPLHF
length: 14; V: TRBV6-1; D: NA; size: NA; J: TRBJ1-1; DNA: TGTGCCAGCACCGAGGGAGGGCTGAACACTGAAGCTTTCTTT; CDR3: CASTEGGLNTEAFF
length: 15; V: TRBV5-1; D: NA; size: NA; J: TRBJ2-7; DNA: TGCGCCAGCAGCTTGTATCCGGGGGCGCAGAACGAGCAGTACTTC; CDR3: CASSLYPGAQNEQYF
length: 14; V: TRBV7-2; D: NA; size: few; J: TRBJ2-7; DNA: TGTGCCAGCAGCTTAGGGTGGCGGGGCTACGAGCAGTACTTC; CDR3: CASSLGWRGYEQYF
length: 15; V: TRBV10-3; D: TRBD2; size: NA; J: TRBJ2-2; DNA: TGTGCCATCAGAATTAGCGGGAGGGCCAATGGGGAGCTGTTTTTT; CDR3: CAIRISGRANGELFF
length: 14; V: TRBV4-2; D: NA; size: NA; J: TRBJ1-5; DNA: TGTGCCAGCAGCCAAGTTGGGGGCGAGCAGCCCCAGCATTTT; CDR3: CASSQVGGEQPQHF
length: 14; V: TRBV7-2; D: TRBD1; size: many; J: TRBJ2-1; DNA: TGTGCCAGCAGCTTAGCGAGACAGGGTGTTGAGCAGTTCTTC; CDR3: CASSLARQGVEQFF
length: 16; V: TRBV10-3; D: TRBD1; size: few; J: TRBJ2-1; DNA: TGTGCCATCAGTGAGTCGACGGGACAGGGGGCCTATGAGCAGTTCTTC; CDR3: CAISESTGQGAYEQFF
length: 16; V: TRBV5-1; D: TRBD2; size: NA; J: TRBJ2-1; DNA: TGCGCCAGCAGCCTGCCCACTGGCGGGAGCGGGAATGAGCAGTTCTTC; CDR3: CASSLPTGGSGNEQFF
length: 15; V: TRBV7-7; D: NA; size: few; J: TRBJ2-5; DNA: TGTGCTAGCAGCCCAACGGGTCAGGGGTCAGAGACCCAGTACTTC; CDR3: CASSPTGQGSETQYF
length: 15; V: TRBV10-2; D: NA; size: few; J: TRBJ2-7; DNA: TGCGCCAGCATCCCAGTCGGGGGCCACTCCTACGAGCAGTACTTC; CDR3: CASIPVGGHSYEQYF
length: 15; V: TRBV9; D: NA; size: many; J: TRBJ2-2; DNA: TGTGCCAGCAGCGCCTTCGGAGGGGCAGCCGGGGAGCTGTTTTTT; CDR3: CASSAFGGAAGELFF
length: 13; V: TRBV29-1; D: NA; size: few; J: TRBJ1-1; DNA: TGCAGCGTTGGACCTCGCCGGGACACTGAAGCTTTCTTT; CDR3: CSVGPRRDTEAFF
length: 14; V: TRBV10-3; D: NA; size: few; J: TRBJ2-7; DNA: TGTGCCATCAGAGTTGAGGGCTCAGCATACGAGCAGTACTTC; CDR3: CAIRVEGSAYEQYF
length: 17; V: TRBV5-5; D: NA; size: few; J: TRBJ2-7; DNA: TGTGCCAGCAGCTTGGATACCCTAGGCAGGAACTCCTACGAGCAGTACTTC; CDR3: CASSLDTLGRNSYEQYF
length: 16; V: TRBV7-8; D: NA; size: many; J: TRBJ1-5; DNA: TGTGCCAGCAGCTCACAGGGATTAGTGAGCAATCAGCCCCAGCATTTT; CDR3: CASSSQGLVSNQPQHF
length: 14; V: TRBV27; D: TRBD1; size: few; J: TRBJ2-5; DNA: TGTGCCAGCAGTTCCGGGACAGTGGGGGAGACCCAGTACTTC; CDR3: CASSSGTVGETQYF
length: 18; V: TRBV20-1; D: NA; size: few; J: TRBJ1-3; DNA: TGCAGTGCTAGAGATCCACACCGGGACGCACCTTCTGGAAACACCATATATTTT; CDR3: CSARDPHRDAPSGNTIYF
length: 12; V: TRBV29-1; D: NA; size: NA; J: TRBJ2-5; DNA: TGCAGCGCTAGGGTGGTCCAAGAGACCCAGTACTTC; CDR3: CSARVVQETQYF
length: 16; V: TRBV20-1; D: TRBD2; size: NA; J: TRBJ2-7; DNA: TGCTGTGCTAGAGGGACTAGCGGACTAGATTCCTACGAGCAGTACTTC; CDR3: CCARGTSGLDSYEQYF